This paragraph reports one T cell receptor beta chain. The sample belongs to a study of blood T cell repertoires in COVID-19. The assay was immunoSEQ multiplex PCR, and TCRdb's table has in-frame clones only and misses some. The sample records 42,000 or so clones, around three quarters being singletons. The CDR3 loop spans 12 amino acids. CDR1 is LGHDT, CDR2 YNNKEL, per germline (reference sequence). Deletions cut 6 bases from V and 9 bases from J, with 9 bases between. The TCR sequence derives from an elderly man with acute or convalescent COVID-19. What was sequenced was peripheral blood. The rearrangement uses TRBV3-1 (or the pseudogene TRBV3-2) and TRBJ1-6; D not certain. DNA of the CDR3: TGTGCCAGCAGTCTGACTCTTTCACCCCTCCACTTT. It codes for CASSLTLSPLHF.